The 10 T cell receptor beta chains presented below share a single source sample, sequenced in a study of CD8+CD57+ T cells in acquired aplastic anemia (dated by TCRdb to the late 2010s). TCRdb records Illumina HiSeq 2000 as the sequencer. Profiling of TCR beta VDJ combinations and CDR3 sequences used genomic DNA as the template. TCRdb reprocessing: public reads trimmed at Q25 with fastp, clones called with MiXCR, in-frame beta chains kept. One record per CDR3 amino acid sequence lists the most common genes and DNA. Counted in this sample were hundreds of thousands of distinct CDR3 sequences; 65% to 75% of them appeared once. 3.5% to 4.5% of the sample comes from the top ten. Sequencing was done on a sample of sorted CD4+, CD8+, or CD8+CD57+ T cells (not recorded which) from PBMCs. Source of these receptors: a human donor in good health, serving as a control.

The chain couples TRBV6-6 to TRBJ1-3, with no clear D. Germline CDR1 reads MNHNY; CDR2 reads SVGAGI (reference sequence). The CDR3 runs 16 residues. The ends were cut back, 10 bases at V and 4 bases at J, with 23 bases in the middle. CDR3 region: CANDPSIRASGNTIYF. CDR3 DNA sequence: TGTGCCAACGACCCGTCGATTCGGGCGTCCGGAAACACCATATATTTT.

This chain connects TRBV6-1 to TRBJ2-7; D gene unclear. The length of the CDR3 is 14 residues. Trimming took off 6 bases at V and 4 bases at J, with 16 bases between the two ends. Looked up from germline, CDR1 is MNHNS and CDR2 is SASEGT. The CDR3 region is CASSGFDTAYEQYF. The CDR3, as DNA: TGTGCCAGCAGCGGATTTGACACGGCTTACGAGCAGTACTTC.

The V call is TRBV7-3, the J call TRBJ2-7; 10 nucleotides agree with TRBD2. CDR3 length: 15 amino acids. In germline, CDR1 is SGHTA, CDR2 FQGTGA. The V segment lost 2 bases and the J segment 3 bases; nucleotides outside the gene matches: 4. This chain's CDR3 is CASSLGLAGDYEQYF. CDR3 DNA sequence: TGTGCCAGCAGCTTAGGTCTAGCGGGGGACTACGAGCAGTACTTC. Looking up the rest from reference TRBV7-3 and TRBJ2-7 gives the full variable domain: GAGVSQTPSNKVTEKGKYVELRCDPISGHTALYWYRQSLGQGPEFLIYFQGTGAADDSGLPNDRFFAVRPEGSVSTLKIQRTERGDSAVYLCASSLGLAGDYEQYFGPGTRLTVT.

This clonotype was seen a single time. The chain combines TRBV2 with TRBJ2-7, with unresolved D. The germline V gene encodes CDR1 SNHLY and CDR2 FYNNEI. There are 12 residues in the CDR3. The V end was cut by 6 bases, the J end by 7 bases, with 13 bases between. The CDR3 sequence: CASSLHGNEQYF. DNA for the CDR3: TGTGCCAGCAGCCTACACGGCAATGAGCAGTACTTC.

This rearrangement joins TRBV9 to TRBJ1-3, with unresolved D. V dropped 2 bases and J dropped 0 bases, with 6 bases sitting between them. Germline CDR1 and CDR2: SGDLS and YYNGEE. The CDR3 loop spans 14 amino acids. In DNA, the CDR3 is TGTGCCAGCAGCGTCGAATCCTCTGGAAACACCATATATTTT. Translation: CASSVESSGNTIYF. Filled out from reference TRBV9 and TRBJ1-3, the complete variable domain reads DSGVTQTPKHLITATGQRVTLRCSPRSGDLSVYWYQQSLDQGLQFLIQYYNGEERAKGNILERFSAQQFPDLHSELNLSSLELGDSALYFCASSVESSGNTIYFGEGSWLTVV.

The CDR3 coding sequence is TGTGCCAGCAGCGATGGGAATACAGATACGCAGTATTTT. Residues: CASSDGNTDTQYF. The genes are TRBV7-8 and TRBJ2-3; D is unresolved. The CDR3 is made up of 13 amino acids. CDR1 and CDR2 from the germline V gene are SGHVS and FQNEAQ. The V end was cut by 5 bases, the J end by 3 bases, with 9 bases between.

This clonotype appeared many times. The rearrangement links TRBV20-1 to TRBJ2-7; TRBD1 matches at 11 bases. The CDR3 length is 15 residues. Trimming took 4 bases from V and 3 from J; bases not matched to a gene: 8. Germline-derived CDR1 and CDR2 are DFQATT and SNEGSKA (reference sequence). The CDR3 DNA reads as TGCAGTGCTACTCGACCCGGGACAGGGGGCTACGAGCAGTACTTC. This encodes CSATRPGTGGYEQYF.

A note on this clonotype: Germline and junction disagree at one end, which may indicate a read error. The chain carries TRBV7-8 and TRBJ1-2, with 7 bases identical to TRBD1. The CDR3 totals 13 residues. Germline values: CDR1 SGHVS, CDR2 FQNEAQ. In DNA, the CDR3 is TGTGCCAGCAGCTTAGCACAGGGGTACGTTGACGCTTTC. Translating it yields CASSLAQGYVDAF.

For this clonotype: The conserved final phenylalanine or tryptophan is absent from the CDR3, which likely points to a read error. This chain uses TRBV2 with TRBJ2-2; D unresolved. CDR1 is SNHLY and CDR2 is FYNNEI in the germline V gene. The CDR3 runs to 15 residues. CDR3 protein: CASSPHRGVTGELFY. DNA for the CDR3: TGTGCCAGCAGCCCGCACCGTGGGGTCACCGGTGAGCTGTTTTAC.

Note on this clonotype: The CDR3 ends on some other residue instead of the conserved phenylalanine or tryptophan, so this is likely a read error. The limits of the CDR3 on the DNA are not certain, so only TCRdb's listed CDR3 is given. The V gene is TRBV7-7, the J gene TRBJ1-1; no DNA check was done on the table's D call, TRBD1. The CDR3 comprises 13 residues, both ends counted. Germline V gene sequence: CDR1 SSHAT, CDR2 FNYEAQ (reference sequence). The CDR3 is CASSLPGRGASEA.